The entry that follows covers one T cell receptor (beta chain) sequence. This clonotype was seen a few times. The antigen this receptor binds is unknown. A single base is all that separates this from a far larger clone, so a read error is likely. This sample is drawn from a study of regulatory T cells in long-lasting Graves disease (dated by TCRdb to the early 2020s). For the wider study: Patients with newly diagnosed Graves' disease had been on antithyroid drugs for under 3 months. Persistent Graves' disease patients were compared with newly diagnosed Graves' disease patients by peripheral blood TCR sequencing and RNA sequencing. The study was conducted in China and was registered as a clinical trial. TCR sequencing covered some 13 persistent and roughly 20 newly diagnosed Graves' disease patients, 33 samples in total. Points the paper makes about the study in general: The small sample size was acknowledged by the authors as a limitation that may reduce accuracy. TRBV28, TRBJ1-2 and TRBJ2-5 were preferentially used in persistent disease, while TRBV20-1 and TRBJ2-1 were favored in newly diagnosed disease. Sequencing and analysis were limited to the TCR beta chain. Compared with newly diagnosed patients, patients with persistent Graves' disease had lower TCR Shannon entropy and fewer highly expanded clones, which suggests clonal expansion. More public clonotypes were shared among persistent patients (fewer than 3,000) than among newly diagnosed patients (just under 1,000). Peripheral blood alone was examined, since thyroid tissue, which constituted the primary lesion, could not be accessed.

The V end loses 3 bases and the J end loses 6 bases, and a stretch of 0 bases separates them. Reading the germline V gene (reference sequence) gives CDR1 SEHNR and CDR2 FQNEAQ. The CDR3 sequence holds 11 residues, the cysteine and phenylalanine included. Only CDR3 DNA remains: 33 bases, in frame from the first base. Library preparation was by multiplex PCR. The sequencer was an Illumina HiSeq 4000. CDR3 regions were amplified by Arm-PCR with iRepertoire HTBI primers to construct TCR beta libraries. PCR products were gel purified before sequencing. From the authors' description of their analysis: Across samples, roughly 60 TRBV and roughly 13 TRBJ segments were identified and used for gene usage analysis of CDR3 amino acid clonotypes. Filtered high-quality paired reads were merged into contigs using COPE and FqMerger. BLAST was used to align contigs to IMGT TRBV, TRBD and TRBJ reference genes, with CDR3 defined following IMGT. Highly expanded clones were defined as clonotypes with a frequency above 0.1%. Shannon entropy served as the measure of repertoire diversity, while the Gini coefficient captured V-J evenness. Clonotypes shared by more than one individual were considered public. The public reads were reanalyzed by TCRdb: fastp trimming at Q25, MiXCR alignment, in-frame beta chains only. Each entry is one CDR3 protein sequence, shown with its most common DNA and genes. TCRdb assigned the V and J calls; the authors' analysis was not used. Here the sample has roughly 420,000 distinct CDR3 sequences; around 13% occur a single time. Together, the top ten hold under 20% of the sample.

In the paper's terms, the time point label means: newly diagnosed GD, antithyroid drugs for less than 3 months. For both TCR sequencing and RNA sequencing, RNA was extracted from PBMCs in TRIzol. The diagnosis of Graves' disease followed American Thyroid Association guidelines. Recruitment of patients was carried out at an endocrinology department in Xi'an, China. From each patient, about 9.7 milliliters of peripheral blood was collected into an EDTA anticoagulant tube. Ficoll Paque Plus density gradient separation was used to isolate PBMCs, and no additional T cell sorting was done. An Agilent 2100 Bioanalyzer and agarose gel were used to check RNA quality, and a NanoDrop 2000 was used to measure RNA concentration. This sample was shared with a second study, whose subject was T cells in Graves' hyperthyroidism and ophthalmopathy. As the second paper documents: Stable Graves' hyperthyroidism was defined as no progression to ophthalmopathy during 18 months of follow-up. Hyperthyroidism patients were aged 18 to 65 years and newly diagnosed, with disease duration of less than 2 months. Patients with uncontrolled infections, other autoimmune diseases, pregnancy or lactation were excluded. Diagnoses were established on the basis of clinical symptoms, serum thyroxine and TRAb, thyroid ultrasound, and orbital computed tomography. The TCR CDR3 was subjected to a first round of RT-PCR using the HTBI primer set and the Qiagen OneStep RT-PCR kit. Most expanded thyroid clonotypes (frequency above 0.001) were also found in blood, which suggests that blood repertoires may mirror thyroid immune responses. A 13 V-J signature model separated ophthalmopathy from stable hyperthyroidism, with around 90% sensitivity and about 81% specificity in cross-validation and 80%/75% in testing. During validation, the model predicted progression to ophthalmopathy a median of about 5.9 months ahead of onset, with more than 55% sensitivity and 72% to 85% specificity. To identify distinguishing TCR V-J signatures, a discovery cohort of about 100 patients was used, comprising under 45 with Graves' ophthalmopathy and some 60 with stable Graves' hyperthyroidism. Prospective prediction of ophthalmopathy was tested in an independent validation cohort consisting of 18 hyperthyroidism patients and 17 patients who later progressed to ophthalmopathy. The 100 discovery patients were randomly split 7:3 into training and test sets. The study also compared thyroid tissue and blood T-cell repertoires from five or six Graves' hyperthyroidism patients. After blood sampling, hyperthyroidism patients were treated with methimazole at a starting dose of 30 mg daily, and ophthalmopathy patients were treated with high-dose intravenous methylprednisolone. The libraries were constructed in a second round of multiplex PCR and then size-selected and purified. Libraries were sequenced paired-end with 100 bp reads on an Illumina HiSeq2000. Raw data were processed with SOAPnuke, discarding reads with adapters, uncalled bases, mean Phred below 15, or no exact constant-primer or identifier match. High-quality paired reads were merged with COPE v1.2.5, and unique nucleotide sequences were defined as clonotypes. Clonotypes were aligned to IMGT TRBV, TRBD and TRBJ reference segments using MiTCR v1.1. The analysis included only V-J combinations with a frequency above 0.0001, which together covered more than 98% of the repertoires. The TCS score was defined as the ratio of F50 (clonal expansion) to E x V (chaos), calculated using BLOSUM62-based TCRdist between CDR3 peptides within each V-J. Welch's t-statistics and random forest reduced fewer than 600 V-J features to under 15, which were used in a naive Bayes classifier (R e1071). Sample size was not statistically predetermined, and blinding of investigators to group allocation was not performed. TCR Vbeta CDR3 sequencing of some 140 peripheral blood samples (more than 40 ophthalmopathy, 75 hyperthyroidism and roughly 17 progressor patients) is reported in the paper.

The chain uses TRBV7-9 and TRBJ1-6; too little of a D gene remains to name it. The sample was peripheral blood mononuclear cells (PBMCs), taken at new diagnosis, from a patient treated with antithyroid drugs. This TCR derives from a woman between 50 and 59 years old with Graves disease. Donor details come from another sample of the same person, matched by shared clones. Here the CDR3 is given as CASSFNSPLHF. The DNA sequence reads TGTGCCAGCAGCTTTAATTCACCCCTCCACTTT.